This T cell receptor (beta chain) emerged from a study of T-cell memory formation after mild COVID-19 (dated by TCRdb to about 2021). With regard to the full study: Most TCR sequence clusters were specific to one of the two donors. In a couple of donors, T-cell clones that expanded and contracted after mild COVID-19 were tracked by sequencing TCRalpha and TCRbeta repertoires over time. Two young, previously healthy adult volunteers, one female and one male, were included in the cohort.

Sequencing was carried out with an Illumina NovaSeq 6000. TCRalpha and TCRbeta cDNA libraries were built by 5'RACE with constant-segment primers, adding sample barcodes and unique molecular identifiers. RNA was extracted from every sample with Trizol reagent. Library amplification was performed in two PCR steps, and a second sample barcode and Illumina TruSeq adapters were introduced in the second step. The libraries were sequenced on an Illumina NovaSeq using 2 x 150 bp paired-end reads. Per the source publication's procedure: Reads were demultiplexed and collapsed into UMI-guided consensus sequences with migec v1.2.7. Using mixcr v2.1.11, UMI consensuses were aligned to TRA and TRB V and J templates and then assembled into clonotypes. Clonotypes were classified as expanded or contracted when called significant by both edgeR and NoisET, with noise models trained on biological replicates. edgeR calls used a false discovery rate-adjusted p below 0.01 and a log2 fold-change threshold of 1. PCA with hierarchical clustering of max-normalized trajectories of the 1000 most abundant clonotypes was used as exploratory dynamics analysis. Each responding clone was given a CD4 or CD8 phenotype based on the CD4+ and CD8+ repertoires, which had been sequenced separately. TCRdb itself trimmed the public reads at Q25 with fastp, ran MiXCR and retained productive beta chains. Rows with a matching CDR3 protein are joined into one entry that keeps the most common DNA and genes. The V and J calls come from TCRdb's annotation, not from the publication. The sample data list about 320,000 distinct CDR3 sequences, and roughly an eighth of these were observed just once. Jointly, the top ten make up roughly 23% of the sample.

PBMCs were isolated by Ficoll-Paque density gradient centrifugation. The junction shows trimming of 2 bases on V and 5 bases on J, and the gene matches do not reach 12 bases of it. The CDR3, cysteine through valine, is 16 amino acids long. Only the CDR3 DNA stays, 48 bases, in frame from base 1. Sequences KGHSH (CDR1) and LQKENI (CDR2) are obtained from the germline V gene. The paper's findings and limits, for the study overall: Balanced CD4/CD8 phenotypes were observed for clones contracting from day 15 to 85, whereas a bias towards CD4+ was observed for a second wave of clones expanding from day 15 to 37. Contracting CD4+ clones were located mainly in the CM and EM memory subsets, whereas CD8+ clones were found to be enriched in EMRA. Some responding clones were detected in pre-infection memory, which suggested that pre-existing cross-reactive memory T cells had joined the SARS-CoV-2 response. SARS-CoV-2 specificity of the second-wave clones peaking on day 37 was not confirmed. The study covered only a couple of mild cases, and larger cohorts including severe cases with pre-infection samples were considered necessary.

This clonotype was recorded a few times. What this receptor recognizes is not known. Nothing much larger sits one base from this clone, and base qualities are not available. The sequencing input was PBMCs or a T cell subset sorted from them (not recorded which). This TCR was recovered from a man younger than 30 who had mild COVID-19 (a few samples of this study predate the infection). The sample titles of this study are shuffled in the database, so cell type and time point are left out; the donor was told from shared clones. The receptor chain draws on TRBV18 and TRBJ2-7; a stretch of 7 junction bases matches TRBD2. The CDR3 region reads CASSPRFVAGRHEQYV. The sequenced DNA: TGTGCCAGCTCACCAAGATTCGTTGCCGGGAGGCACGAGCAGTACGTC.